This TCR beta chain was recovered during a study of T cell repertoires in cytomegalovirus infection (dated by TCRdb to 2018 to 2020). Describing the broader study: Because public TCR beta signatures pointed to carriage of CMV infection together with the matching HLA type, the HLA type of each donor mattered for the analysis.

Sequencing was carried out with an Illumina HiSeq 1500. The public reads were reanalyzed by TCRdb: fastp trimming at Q25, MiXCR alignment, in-frame beta chains only. Identical CDR3 protein sequences are pooled into one entry, listed with their most common genes and DNA. The sample profile shows under 800,000 distinct CDR3 sequences; 20% to 30% of them were found once. The ten largest make up around 7.6% of the sample. Counted from cysteine to phenylalanine, this CDR3 has 14 amino acids. The read is trimmed to its CDR3 DNA, 42 bases read in frame from base 1. Cut back by 6 bases and 2 bases, the V and J ends lie 12 bases apart. Reading the germline V gene gives CDR1 MDHEN and CDR2 SYDVKM. Study-level results and caveats: In both this cohort and an independent cohort of 350 or so donors, the cumulative frequency of public TCR beta family members distinguished carriers of CMV infection plus the relevant HLA type. The ex vivo response was dominated by HLA-C-restricted CMV-specific TCR beta clonotypes, and the single most frequent clonotype in two of eight donors was supplied by these HLA-C-restricted clonotypes.

Of note for this clonotype: The clone's antigen remains unknown. No base-level quality is on record; no much larger clone is a single base apart.

The clonotype originates from a human donor in good health (CMV status not recorded). Some clones in this sample may be carry-over from other donors' samples. The V and J genes are TRBV28 and TRBJ2-3, with the identity of the D gene unclear. The sequenced sample was CD8+ T cells from PBMCs. This receptor carries the CDR3 CASSDGSLTDTQYF. DNA sequence: TGTGCCAGCAGCGACGGGTCACTCACAGATACGCAGTATTTT.